Listed below are T cell receptor beta chains from one sample, sequenced in a study of T cell repertoires in cytomegalovirus infection. Their specific antigens are unknown. MiXCR, applied by TCRdb to the reads, yields one record per CDR3 protein. The sample yields 100,000 to 150,000 distinct CDR3 sequences, about 32% seen once. The sample was CD8+ T cells from cultured PBMCs, taken from culture after CMV antigen stimulation. Receptor source: a human donor in good health (CMV status not recorded). Some clones in this sample may be carry-over from other donors' samples. The CDR3 runs from the conserved cysteine through the conserved F or W. D genes are given only for firm matches. Clone sizes are given selectively: once, few, many, or a class where the clone is expanded.

>NA|TRBJ2-7|15|NA|TRBV20-1
CSARERDSAIYEQYF
TGCAGTGCTAGAGAGAGGGATTCCGCCATTTACGAGCAGTACTTC
>TRBD1|TRBJ1-2|13|NA|TRBV28
CASRQGWYYGYTF
TGTGCCAGCCGACAGGGATGGTACTATGGCTACACCTTC
>TRBD2|TRBJ2-2|14|few|TRBV19
CASRGGAVTGELFF
TGTGCCAGTCGCGGGGGGGCGGTCACCGGGGAGCTGTTTTTT
>TRBD1|TRBJ1-1|15|NA|TRBV12-3/TRBV12-4
CASSPGTGANTEAFF
TGTGCCAGCAGTCCCGGGACAGGGGCGAACACTGAAGCTTTCTTT
>NA|TRBJ2-3|14|NA|TRBV6-4
CASNWSKRSDTQYF
TGTGCCAGCAACTGGTCAAAAAGGTCAGATACGCAGTATTTT
>NA|TRBJ2-1|15|NA|TRBV10-3
CAISEKTGSYNEQFF
TGTGCCATCAGTGAGAAAACAGGCTCCTACAATGAGCAGTTCTTC
>NA|TRBJ1-1|13|once|TRBV10-3
CAMGGDGFTEAFF
TGTGCCATGGGAGGGGACGGTTTCACTGAAGCTTTCTTT
>NA|TRBJ2-4|17|NA|TRBV4-1
CASSQDLDPGPENIQYF
TGCGCCAGCAGCCAAGATCTGGACCCGGGGCCTGAAAACATTCAGTACTTC
>TRBD1|TRBJ2-6|14|few|TRBV20-1
CSVEGGTGANVLTF
TGCAGCGTTGAAGGGGGCACCGGGGCCAACGTCCTGACTTTC
>NA|TRBJ1-5|18|few|TRBV4-1
CASSQELSWEQEDQPQHF
TGCGCCAGCAGCCAAGAACTGTCTTGGGAACAGGAGGACCAGCCCCAGCATTTT
>NA|TRBJ2-7|13|few|TRBV7-6
CASSLASSYEQYF
TGTGCCAGCAGCTTGGCTAGCTCCTACGAGCAGTACTTC